A selection of T cell receptor beta chains follows, all from one sample in a study of T cell responses to AZD1222 COVID-19 vaccine. Libraries were prepared by immunoSEQ multiplex PCR; TCRdb keeps only in-frame clonotypes and omits some of them. The sample lists over 95,000 clones, just under 90% seen once, with roughly 12% in the top ten. The specimen comprised peripheral blood, sampled on day 0 of AZD1222 vaccination. Every receptor here comes from an adult in good health. CDR3s include the opening cysteine and the closing phenylalanine or tryptophan. D genes are given only for firm matches. For some rows the clone size is stated as once, few or many, or as a class when expanded; others skip it.

clone size,V gene,J gene,D gene,CDR3 DNA,CDR3 protein
.,TRBV7-3,TRBJ2-2,.,TGTGCCAGCAGCTTATATGGGGGGAGCACCGGGGAGCTGTTTTTT,CASSLYGGSTGELFF
.,TRBV28,TRBJ1-2,.,TGTGCCAGCAGTCCAAACCGAGGACAGTCAACCTATGGCTACACCTTC,CASSPNRGQSTYGYTF
.,TRBV12-3/TRBV12-4,TRBJ1-5,.,TGTGCCAGCAGTTTGGCAGGGCCCCAGCCCCAGCATTTT,CASSLAGPQPQHF
.,TRBV7-2,TRBJ1-6,.,TGTGCCAGCAGCTTAGAGCAGAGCTTGTATAATTCACCCCTCCACTTT,CASSLEQSLYNSPLHF
.,TRBV27,TRBJ2-3,.,TGTGCCAGCAGTTTAGGACTATCCTTCGGTACGCAGTATTTT,CASSLGLSFGTQYF
.,TRBV19,TRBJ1-2,.,TGTGCCAGTATCGACCCAGGAGGGGCGAAGGGCTACACCTTC,CASIDPGGAKGYTF
.,TRBV28,TRBJ1-6,.,TGTGCCAGCAGTTTATCGGGGGGCGCGGATTCACCCCTCCACTTT,CASSLSGGADSPLHF
.,TRBV7-9,TRBJ2-7,.,TGTGCCAGCAGCTTTAAGGGTAGCTCCTACGAGCAGTACTTC,CASSFKGSSYEQYF
.,TRBV10-3,TRBJ1-3,.,TGTGCCTCCCTCACCTATGGAAACACCATATATTTT,CASLTYGNTIYF
.,TRBV11-1,TRBJ2-1,TRBD2,TGTGCCAGCAGCCCCAGGGCGGGAGGAATCAGTGAGCAGTTCTTC,CASSPRAGGISEQFF
.,TRBV7-7,TRBJ2-2,TRBD1,TGTGCTAGCAGCCGCTCCGGACAGGGGGTAACCGGGGAGCTGTTTTTT,CASSRSGQGVTGELFF
.,TRBV15,TRBJ2-7,TRBD1,TGTGCCACCAGCAGGTCTGCAGGGGGCGCGTCCTACGAGCAGTACTTC,CATSRSAGGASYEQYF
.,TRBV28,TRBJ2-7,TRBD1,TGTGCCAGCAATTCCGGGACAGACGTACGCAAGCAGTACTTC,CASNSGTDVRKQYF
few,TRBV6-2/TRBV6-3,TRBJ2-7,.,TGTGCCAGCAGTGACGGCGGAGCCTACGAGCAGTACTTC,CASSDGGAYEQYF
.,TRBV28,TRBJ2-7,.,TGTGCCAGCAGTTCCCCCCTGATGAAGAGGGACTACGAGCAGTACTTC,CASSSPLMKRDYEQYF
once,TRBV5-1,TRBJ1-1,.,TGCGCCAGCAGCCGACAAATGAACACTGAAGCTTTCTTT,CASSRQMNTEAFF
.,TRBV6-5,TRBJ1-2,.,TGTGCCAGCAGCCGGGACCCAAGCGATGGCTACACCTTC,CASSRDPSDGYTF
.,TRBV28,TRBJ2-1,TRBD2,TGTGCCAGCAAATCGGGGGGAACCTACAATGAGCAGTTCTTC,CASKSGGTYNEQFF
.,TRBV9,TRBJ1-3,.,TGTGCCAGCAGCGCCCACCCGGGGGGAAACTCTGGAAACACCATATATTTT,CASSAHPGGNSGNTIYF
.,TRBV25-1,TRBJ2-1,.,TGTGCCAGCAGTGAAGCGGGAAAACGCGACAATGAGCAGTTCTTC,CASSEAGKRDNEQFF
.,TRBV15,TRBJ2-6,.,TGTGCCACCAGCAGCAGGGAAGGCGGGGCCAACGTCCTGACTTTC,CATSSREGGANVLTF
.,TRBV2,TRBJ1-5,TRBD1,TGTGCCAGCAACCTACAGGGGGATAGCAATCAGCCCCAGCATTTT,CASNLQGDSNQPQHF
.,TRBV29-1,TRBJ1-1,.,TGCAGCGTGGGGGCAGGGTACACTGAAGCTTTCTTT,CSVGAGYTEAFF
.,TRBV14,TRBJ1-1,TRBD1,TGTGCCAGCAGCCGGGGACAGGGGACAATGAACACTGAAGCTTTCTTT,CASSRGQGTMNTEAFF
.,TRBV28,TRBJ1-2,TRBD1,TGTGCCAGCAGTTTGGGAGGGGGCTACTATGGCTACACCTTC,CASSLGGGYYGYTF
many,TRBV19,TRBJ1-2,.,TGTGCCAGTAGTCCAGCGGCAGGAACCTCCTATGGCTACACCTTC,CASSPAAGTSYGYTF
.,TRBV5-1,TRBJ2-7,.,TGCGCCAGCAGCTCTGGTCTCGAGCAGTACTTC,CASSSGLEQYF
.,TRBV30,TRBJ1-2,.,TGTGCCTGGACCCGGGACATTCGAAACTATGGCTACACCTTC,CAWTRDIRNYGYTF
.,TRBV7-2,TRBJ1-6,TRBD1,TGTGCCAGCAGCATTCAGGGGGCCAATTCACCCCTCCACTTT,CASSIQGANSPLHF
.,TRBV6-1,TRBJ2-7,.,TGTGCCAGCAGTGAATTGGGGCCAGGGCGACCCTACGAGCAGTACTTC,CASSELGPGRPYEQYF
.,TRBV5-6,TRBJ1-5,TRBD1,TGTGCCAGCAGCAATAGACAGGGGCTCCTCTATGGCAATCAGCCCCAGCATTTT,CASSNRQGLLYGNQPQHF
.,TRBV15,TRBJ2-2,.,TGTGCCACCACCATCACCGGGGAGCTGTTTTTT,CATTITGELFF
.,TRBV28,TRBJ2-2,.,TGTGCCAGCAGTCCTGGGGGCTCGGGCACCGGGGAGCTGTTTTTT,CASSPGGSGTGELFF
once,TRBV2,TRBJ1-2,.,TGTGCCAGCAGTCTTGCCACCTATGGCTACACCTTC,CASSLATYGYTF
.,TRBV6-6,TRBJ2-7,.,TGTGCCAGCACCCTGTGGCAGGACGCTAACGAGCAGTACTTC,CASTLWQDANEQYF
.,TRBV7-9,TRBJ2-2,.,TGTGCCAGCAGCTCCCGATGGGGGGGGGCCGTGAGGACCGGGGAGCTGTTTTTT,CASSSRWGGAVRTGELFF
.,TRBV7-2,TRBJ2-2,.,TGTGCCAGCAGCTTAGTCGGGATTCGCCGAACCGGGGAGCTGTTTTTT,CASSLVGIRRTGELFF
.,TRBV5-1,TRBJ1-4,TRBD1,TGCGCCAGCAGCTTGGAGGGACAGGGAGGTGGTGAAAAACTGTTTTTT,CASSLEGQGGGEKLFF
.,TRBV5-1,TRBJ2-7,TRBD2,TGCGCCAGCAGCTCAGCGGGAGCCTACGAGCAGTACTTC,CASSSAGAYEQYF
.,TRBV28,TRBJ2-1,TRBD2,TGTGCCAGCAGTCTGCCCGGGACTAGCCGCCATGAGCAGTTCTTC,CASSLPGTSRHEQFF
.,TRBV5-1,TRBJ2-2,.,TGCGCCAGCAGCTTTTTGGCAGCGAACACCGGGGAGCTGTTTTTT,CASSFLAANTGELFF
.,TRBV28,TRBJ2-2,.,TGTGCCAGCAGTTTACCCCGGACCGGGGAGCTGTTTTTT,CASSLPRTGELFF